Listed below are T cell receptor beta chains from one sample, sequenced in a study of circulating and synovial CD4+ cells in juvenile arthritis. Libraries were prepared by immunoSEQ multiplex PCR; TCRdb keeps only in-frame clonotypes and omits some of them. The sample shows approximately 31,000 clones, 90% to 95% of them seen only once. Sequencing was performed on CD4+ T cells from blood. These receptors all come from a human donor with juvenile idiopathic arthritis. CDR3s leave out the opening cysteine and the closing phenylalanine or tryptophan.

13 | TRBV6-6 | ASSYLTGNTGELF
14 | TRBV5-1 | ASSPFGRGATDTQY
12 | TRBV18 | ASSPGVANTEAF
13 | TRBV2 | ASDGLAGNTGELF
14 | TRBV7-6 | ASSPPGVAGVYEQY
13 | TRBV6-1 | ASSELGTGSGEQY
10 | TRBV10-3 | AINGGDTEAF
10 | TRBV7-9 | ASSSDRNEAF
13 | TRBV28 | ASSSIEQGSTEAF
12 | TRBV18 | ASSLPGPNQPQH
14 | TRBV4-3 | ASSQDLGQGKREAF
14 | TRBV7-6 | ASSLRGTSSYNEQF
11 | TRBV15 | ATSRERGTEAF
16 | TRBV21-1 | ASSKRGTGFYSNQPQH
15 | TRBV10-3 | AITGGQGTLGANEQF
12 | TRBV7-2 | ASSYGPGGEKLF
17 | TRBV28 | ASSYLGLAGPLSSYEQY
13 | TRBV29-1 | SVEVAVSNTGELF
15 | TRBV7-9 | ASSRSRDSATNEKLF
11 | TRBV5-1 | ASSLAGGDTQY
10 | TRBV7-9 | ASSYQQETQY
13 | TRBV19 | ASSIDGTGNQPQH
12 | TRBV5-1 | ASSLSRDRAEQY
10 | TRBV4-2 | ASSPSRGQEF
15 | TRBV5-4 | ASSHVLPGQDAYEQY
11 | TRBV7-6 | ASSLAQGSEQY
12 | TRBV18 | ASSPGQLLNVLT
12 | TRBV6-5 | ASSSGGANYGYT
13 | TRBV7-9 | ASSLGAGGVTEAF
15 | TRBV7-8 | ASSPTRSGTGGHEQY
13 | TRBV2 | ASSGQGRGNQPQH
14 | TRBV19 | ASSNRPGITNEKLF